These 32 T cell receptor beta chains originate from one sample sequenced in a study of cytomegalovirus exposure and HLA in healthy donors. Primers included in the PCR were 60 Vbeta and 13 Jbeta primers. The method was immunoSEQ multiplex PCR; TCRdb's version includes in-frame clones alone and lacks a portion of them. This table holds about 160,000 clones, nearly 80% found once. The specimen sequenced was PBMCs. The receptors were sampled from a woman aged 45-65 years in good health and CMV-seropositive.

The chain is built from TRBV4-1 and TRBJ1-6; 7 bases line up with TRBD1. The CDR3 length is 15 residues. Germline V gives CDR1 MGHRA, CDR2 YSYEKL. The V and J ends lost 4 bases and 7 bases, in that order; junction bases with no gene match: 7. The CDR3 nucleotides are TGCGCCAGCAGCCCGACCGGGACAGTAAATTCACCCCTCCACTTT. Protein: CASSPTGTVNSPLHF.

The chain has TRBV4-3 and TRBJ2-1; weak D call: TRBD1 (5 bases). The V and J ends lost 1 base and 5 bases respectively, with 9 bases between them. Germline CDR1 and CDR2: LGHNA and YSLEER. The CDR3 totals 14 residues. CDR3 nucleotides: TGCGCCAGCAGCCAAGTGGGGCTGGACAATGAGCAGTTCTTC. It is translated as CASSQVGLDNEQFF.

The V and J genes are TRBV20-1 and TRBJ2-1; possible D gene TRBD1, 6 bases. V gave up 5 bases and J gave up 5 bases, with 7 bases separating them. Germline V CDR1 and CDR2: DFQATT, SNEGSKA (reference sequence). This CDR3 has 11 residues. The CDR3 region has the DNA TGCAGTGCTCGACAGGACAATGAGCAGTTCTTC. Translating gives CSARQDNEQFF.

The chain uses TRBV4-2 and TRBJ2-5, with 9 bases lining up with TRBD1. Per the germline V gene, CDR1 is LGHNA and CDR2 is YNFKEQ. CDR3 length equals 12 residues. With V trimmed by 8 bases and J by 11 bases, 9 bases remained unmatched. The CDR3 loop is CASGTGQEGQYF. In DNA, the CDR3 is TGTGCCAGCGGGACAGGGCAGGAAGGGCAGTACTTC.

The chain links TRBV6-6 to TRBJ1-2; tentatively, D is TRBD1 (6 bases). This CDR3 has 14 residues. V gave up 2 bases and J gave up 2 bases, with 9 bases separating them. Germline V gene sequence: CDR1 MNHNY, CDR2 SVGAGI (reference sequence). CDR3 residues: CASSYGGRNYGYTF. CDR3 in DNA: TGTGCCAGCAGTTACGGGGGCAGAAACTATGGCTACACCTTC.

V usage is TRBV7-2 and J usage is TRBJ1-2; D is perhaps TRBD1 (5 bases). The CDR3 runs to 15 residues. Trimming removed 1 base from V and 4 bases from J, with 13 bases in between. CDR1 and CDR2 from the germline V gene are SGHTA and FQGNSA. The DNA of the CDR3 is TGTGCCAGCAGCTTAGAGTCAGGGAGGGGCTATGGCTACACCTTC. Its protein product is CASSLESGRGYGYTF. The full variable domain, its missing parts supplied by reference TRBV7-2 and TRBJ1-2, is GAGVSQSPSNKVTEKGKDVELRCDPISGHTALYWYRQSLGQGLEFLIYFQGNSAPDKSGLPSDRFSAERTGGSVSTLTIQRTQQEDSAVYLCASSLESGRGYGYTFGSGTRLTVV.

V is TRBV6-1 and J is TRBJ1-1, with 9 nucleotides matching TRBD1. The CDR3 has 14 amino acids. CDR1 MNHNS and CDR2 SASEGT come from the germline V gene. J gave up 4 bases and V 7 bases, and 7 bases lay outside the gene matches. The chain's CDR3 is CASKGDRDGTEAFF. The CDR3 DNA reads as TGTGCCAGCAAAGGGGACAGGGACGGCACTGAAGCTTTCTTT.

The gene calls are TRBV7-3 and TRBJ1-1, with D possibly TRBD1 on 6 matching bases. CDR1 is SGHTA, CDR2 FQGTGA, per germline. The CDR3 length is 15 residues. The V gene lost 5 bases and the J gene lost 6 bases, with 19 bases spanning the gap. CDR3 sequence (DNA): TGTGCCAGCAGCAAAGAACAGGGAGCCTTGGCTGAAGCTTTCTTT. Translation: CASSKEQGALAEAFF.

This clone was seen only once. The V and J genes are TRBV7-9 and TRBJ2-2; the D gene is possibly TRBD1 (5 bases). Germline CDR1 SEHNR, CDR2 FQNEAQ (reference sequence). This CDR3 region has 14 residues. Trimming pared 10 bases from V and 1 base from J, leaving 13 bases between. The CDR3 bases are TGTGCCACCCCCACGGACAAGAACACCGGGGAGCTGTTTTTT. This codes for CATPTDKNTGELFF.

The rearrangement uses TRBV5-4 and TRBJ1-2; 9 bases match TRBD1. With V trimmed by 5 bases and J by 8 bases, 13 bases remained unmatched. CDR3 length: 15 residues. Germline CDR1 SGHNT, CDR2 YYREEE (reference sequence). The CDR3: CASSSLTGGSYGYTF. CDR3 coding DNA: TGTGCCAGCAGTTCCCTGACAGGGGGGTCTTACGGCTACACCTTC.

This clone appeared a single time. This rearrangement joins TRBV7-9 to TRBJ2-4; D perhaps matches TRBD2 (7 bases). The ends were cut back, 5 bases at V and 1 base at J, with 15 bases in the middle. The germline V gene encodes CDR1 SEHNR and CDR2 FQNEAQ (reference sequence). This CDR3 is 16 amino acids long. The CDR3 DNA reads as TGTGCCAGCAGCCCGGGGGGCGGGAATGCCAAAAACATTCAGTACTTC. This gives the protein CASSPGGGNAKNIQYF.

The chain links TRBV6-5 to TRBJ2-5; D might be TRBD2 (5 bases). Looked up from germline, CDR1 is MNHEY and CDR2 is SVGAGI. There are 14 residues in the CDR3. V lost 6 bases, J lost 5 bases, and 16 bases lay in between. The CDR3 DNA follows: TGTGCCAGCAGACTGACGGGGTCGTCGGAGACCCAGTACTTC. Translation gives CASRLTGSSETQYF.

The CDR3 bases are TGTGCCAGTAGAACAGGGAGAGATTTCGGAAACACCATATATTTT. It encodes CASRTGRDFGNTIYF. The genes are TRBV19 and TRBJ1-3; maybe TRBD1 (6 bases). V lost 6 bases, J lost 4 bases, and 16 bases lay in between. In germline, CDR1 is LNHDA, CDR2 SQIVND (reference sequence). The CDR3 length is 15 residues.

The chain carries TRBV5-1 and TRBJ2-7; 10 bases agree with TRBD1. The CDR3 runs to 14 residues. With V trimmed by 4 bases and J by 7 bases, 8 bases remained unmatched. Germline CDR1 is SGHRS and CDR2 is YFSETQ. Written as DNA, the CDR3 is TGCGCCAGCAGCGGGACAGGGGTTGAAGGGGAGCAGTACTTC. The encoded protein is CASSGTGVEGEQYF.

The CDR3 DNA reads TGTGCCAGCAGTGACGGCACAGGGGGCGCGACTGAAGCTTTCTTT. Its protein is CASSDGTGGATEAFF. The chain links TRBV6-4 to TRBJ1-1; 9 bases agree with TRBD1. The ends lost 2 bases at V and 5 bases at J; junction bases unmatched: 6. The CDR3 runs 15 residues. Per germline, CDR1 MRHNA and CDR2 SNTAGT.

This rearrangement joins TRBV9 to TRBJ2-3; D might be TRBD2 (5 bases). The germline V gene encodes CDR1 SGDLS and CDR2 YYNGEE. V lost 6 bases and J lost 6, with 20 bases in between. The CDR3 is made up of 15 amino acids. DNA of the CDR3: TGTGCCAGCACCCTTCTGGGAGCTACGGGGGATACGCAGTATTTT. Its protein is CASTLLGATGDTQYF.

The chain couples TRBV7-9 to TRBJ1-1, with D perhaps TRBD1 (6 bases). The V end was cut by 0 bases, the J end by 9 bases, with 17 bases between. Germline values: CDR1 SEHNR, CDR2 FQNEAQ (reference sequence). The CDR3 sequence is 15 residues long. CDR3 protein: CASSLAGMTGHQAFF. The CDR3 bases are TGTGCCAGCAGCTTAGCGGGGATGACAGGACACCAAGCTTTCTTT.

As concerns this clone: The same CDR3 arises from other DNA sequences in this sample as well. The chain is built from TRBV18 and TRBJ1-1; perhaps TRBD1 as D (5 bases). Trimming removed 3 bases from V and 1 base from J, with 6 bases in between. This CDR3 has 13 amino acids. Germline V lookup: CDR1 KGHSH, CDR2 LQKENI. CDR3 sequence reads: CASSPQGNTEAFF. In DNA, the CDR3 is TGTGCCAGCTCACCTCAGGGGAACACTGAAGCTTTCTTT.

The chain recombines TRBV11-2 with TRBJ1-1, with D perhaps matching TRBD1 (5 bases). CDR3 length: 15 residues. Trimming took off 1 base at V and 4 bases at J, with 13 bases between the two ends. Looked up from germline, CDR1 is SGHAT and CDR2 is FQNNGV. The CDR3 loop is CASSLVYGGGTEAFF. The CDR3, as DNA: TGTGCCAGCAGCTTAGTATACGGGGGTGGCACTGAAGCTTTCTTT.

J is TRBJ1-1 and V is TRBV5-4, with a weak D call TRBD1 (5 bases). CDR1 is SGHNT, CDR2 YYREEE, per germline (reference sequence). This CDR3 is built from 13 residues. Trimming left V 6 bases short and J 1 base short, with 10 bases between. The CDR3 region has the DNA TGTGCCAGCAAAACTACAGGGAACACTGAAGCTTTCTTT. Amino acids: CASKTTGNTEAFF.

This chain uses TRBV7-9 with TRBJ2-3, with D possibly TRBD1 on 6 matching bases. This CDR3 is built from 14 residues. From germline, CDR1 is SEHNR and CDR2 FQNEAQ (reference sequence). Trimming took 1 base from V and 4 from J, leaving 9 bases between them. The CDR3 region has the DNA TGTGCCAGCAGCTTAGTTGAGGGGGCAGATACGCAGTATTTT. This gives the protein CASSLVEGADTQYF.

In DNA, the CDR3 is TGTGCCAGCAGCCTAAGCGGGATGTTAACCGGGGAGCTGTTTTTT. Protein: CASSLSGMLTGELFF. The chain recombines TRBV9 with TRBJ2-2, with 7 bases matching TRBD2. J was trimmed by 5 bases and V by 4 bases; bases with no gene match: 8. There are 15 residues in the CDR3. Germline V gene sequence: CDR1 SGDLS, CDR2 YYNGEE. Looking up the rest from reference TRBV9 and TRBJ2-2 gives the full variable domain: DSGVTQTPKHLITATGQRVTLRCSPRSGDLSVYWYQQSLDQGLQFLIQYYNGEERAKGNILERFSAQQFPDLHSELNLSSLELGDSALYFCASSLSGMLTGELFFGEGSRLTVL.

The chain recombines TRBV27 with TRBJ1-6, with TRBD1 matching over 9 bases. The CDR3 consists of 14 residues. Trimming removed 4 bases from V and 8 bases from J; junction bases left unmatched: 3. Germline V lookup: CDR1 MNHEY, CDR2 SMNVEV (reference sequence). Here the CDR3 reads CASSSRTGDSPLHF. For the CDR3, the DNA is TGTGCCAGCAGTTCCAGGACAGGGGATTCACCCCTCCACTTT.

This clone showed up just once. This chain connects TRBV28 to TRBJ2-3; no reliable D call. The CDR3 has 13 residues. V dropped 2 bases and J dropped 1 base, with 4 bases sitting between them. The germline V gene encodes CDR1 MDHEN and CDR2 SYDVKM. The CDR3 sequence is CASSLGGTDTQYF. The DNA for the CDR3 is TGTGCCAGCAGTTTAGGAGGCACAGATACGCAGTATTTT.

This clone was counted a few times. The chain uses TRBV4-3 and TRBJ2-6, with 9 bases identical to TRBD1. CDR1 is LGHNA, CDR2 YSLEER, per germline. The CDR3 totals 18 residues. V shed 0 bases and J 4 bases; nucleotides not matched to a gene: 7. The CDR3 loop is CASSQDGQGLKGANVLTF. The CDR3 DNA reads as TGCGCCAGCAGCCAAGATGGACAGGGGTTGAAAGGGGCCAACGTCCTGACTTTC.

The V call is TRBV9, the J call TRBJ2-2; 8 bases match TRBD1. V shed 0 bases and J 14 bases; nucleotides not matched to a gene: 3. CDR1 and CDR2 from the germline V gene are SGDLS and YYNGEE. The CDR3 extends over 12 amino acids. The CDR3 region is CASSVDRGNLFF. In DNA, the CDR3 is TGTGCCAGCAGCGTAGACAGGGGGAATCTGTTTTTT.

The CDR3 sequence: CATSRDPTGGNSPLHF. The CDR3 nucleotides are TGTGCCACCAGCAGAGATCCGACAGGGGGCAATTCACCCCTCCACTTT. J is TRBJ1-6 and V is TRBV15; 10 bases align to TRBD1. Germline trimming cut 0 bases from V and 7 bases from J; bases unmatched to any gene: 3. CDR1 is LNHNV and CDR2 is YYDKDF in the germline V gene (reference sequence). This CDR3 has 16 residues.

The chain uses TRBV4-2 and TRBJ2-1; 12 bases align to TRBD2. CDR1 LGHNA and CDR2 YNFKEQ come from the germline V gene. The length of the CDR3 is 18 residues. V was pared by 1 base and J by 3 bases, with 7 bases of the junction left unmatched. CDR3 region: CASSQAFATSGSYNEQFF. In DNA form, the CDR3 reads TGTGCCAGCAGCCAAGCCTTCGCGACTAGCGGGAGCTACAATGAGCAGTTCTTC.

In its sample, this clone was seen once. V is TRBV29-1 and J is TRBJ2-5; D unclear. The germline gives CDR1 SQVTM, CDR2 ANQGSEA. The CDR3 contains 12 residues. V lost 5 bases, J lost 2 bases, and 9 bases lay in between. This chain's CDR3 is CSVKNSQETQYF. In nucleotides, the CDR3 is TGCAGCGTTAAGAACTCACAAGAGACCCAGTACTTC.

On this clone: Compared with germline, one end of the junction differs, possibly owing to a read error. This rearrangement joins TRBV7-9 to TRBJ2-7; TRBD1 aligns across 7 bases. From germline, CDR1 is SEHNR and CDR2 FQNEAQ (reference sequence). The CDR3 length is 12 residues. The CDR3 coding sequence is TGTTCCAGCAGCACACAGGGGCTCGAGCAGTACTTC. Translated: CSSSTQGLEQYF.

The table lists this clone with a few counts. The chain joins TRBV6-5 to TRBJ2-2; D remains ambiguous. Trimming left V 7 bases short and J 3 bases short, with 6 bases between. Per the germline V gene, CDR1 is MNHEY and CDR2 is SVGAGI. The CDR3 runs to 12 residues. The CDR3 nucleotides read TGTGCCAGCATTAGTTACACCGGGGAGCTGTTTTTT. It specifies CASISYTGELFF.

The chain combines TRBV2 with TRBJ2-1, with unresolved D. The CDR3 runs 14 residues. Germline loops: CDR1 SNHLY, CDR2 FYNNEI. The ends were cut back, 1 base at V and 0 bases at J, with 4 bases in the middle. The CDR3 protein is CASSEGSSYNEQFF. The CDR3, as DNA: TGTGCCAGCAGTGAAGGTAGCTCCTACAATGAGCAGTTCTTC.